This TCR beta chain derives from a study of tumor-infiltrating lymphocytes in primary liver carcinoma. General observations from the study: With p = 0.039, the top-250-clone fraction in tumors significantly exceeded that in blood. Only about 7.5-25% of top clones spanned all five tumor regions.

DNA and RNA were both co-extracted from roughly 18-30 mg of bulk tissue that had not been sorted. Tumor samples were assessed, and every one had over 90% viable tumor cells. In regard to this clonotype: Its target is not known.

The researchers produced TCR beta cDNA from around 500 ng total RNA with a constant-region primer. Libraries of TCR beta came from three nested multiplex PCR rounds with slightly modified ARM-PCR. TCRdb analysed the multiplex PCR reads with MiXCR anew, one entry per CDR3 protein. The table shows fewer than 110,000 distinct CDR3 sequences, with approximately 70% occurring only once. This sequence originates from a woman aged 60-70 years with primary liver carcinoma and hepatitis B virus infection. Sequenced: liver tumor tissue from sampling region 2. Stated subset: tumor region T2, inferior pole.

The CDR3 nucleotides are TGTGCCAGCAGTCTGTCAGGGGCGAATCAGCCCCAGCATTTT. This gives the protein CASSLSGANQPQHF. This chain links TRBV28 with TRBJ1-5; D is perhaps TRBD1 (6 bases). This CDR3 spans 14 amino acids. Per germline, CDR1 MDHEN and CDR2 SYDVKM. Trimming cost V 5 bases and J 4 bases, with 12 bases left between them. The whole variable domain, filled in from reference TRBV28 and TRBJ1-5, reads DVKVTQSSRYLVKRTGEKVFLECVQDMDHENMFWYRQDPGLGLRLIYFSYDVKMKEKGDIPEGYSVSREKKERFSLILESASTNQTSMYLCASSLSGANQPQHFGDGTRLSIL.